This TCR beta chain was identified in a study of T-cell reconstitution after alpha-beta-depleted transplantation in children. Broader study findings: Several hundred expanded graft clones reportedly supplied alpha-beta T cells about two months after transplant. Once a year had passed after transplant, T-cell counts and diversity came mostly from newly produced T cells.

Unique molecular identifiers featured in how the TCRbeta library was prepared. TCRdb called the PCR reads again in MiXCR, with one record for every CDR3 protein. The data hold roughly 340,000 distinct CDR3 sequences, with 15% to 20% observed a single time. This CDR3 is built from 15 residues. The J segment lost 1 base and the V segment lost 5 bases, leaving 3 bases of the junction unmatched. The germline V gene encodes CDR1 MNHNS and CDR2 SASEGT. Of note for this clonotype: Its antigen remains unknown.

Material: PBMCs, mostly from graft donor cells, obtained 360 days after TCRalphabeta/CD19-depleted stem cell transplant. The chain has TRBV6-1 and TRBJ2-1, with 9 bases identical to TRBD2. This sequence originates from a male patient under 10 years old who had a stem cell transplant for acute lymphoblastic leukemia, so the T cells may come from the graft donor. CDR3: CASSQSGRSYNEQFF. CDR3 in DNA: TGTGCCAGCAGTCAAAGCGGGAGGTCCTACAATGAGCAGTTCTTC.